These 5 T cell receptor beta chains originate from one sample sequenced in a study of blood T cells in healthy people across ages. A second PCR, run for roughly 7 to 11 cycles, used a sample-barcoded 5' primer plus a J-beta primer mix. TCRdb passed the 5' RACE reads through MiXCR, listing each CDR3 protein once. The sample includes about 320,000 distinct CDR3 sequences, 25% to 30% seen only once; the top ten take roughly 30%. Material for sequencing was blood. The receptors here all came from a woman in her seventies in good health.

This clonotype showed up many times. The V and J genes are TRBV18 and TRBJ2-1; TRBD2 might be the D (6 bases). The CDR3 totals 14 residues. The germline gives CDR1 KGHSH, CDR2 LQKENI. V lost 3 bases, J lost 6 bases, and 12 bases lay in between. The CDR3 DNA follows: TGTGCCAGCTCACCTAGCGGAGGATCCAATGAGCAGTTCTTC. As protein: CASSPSGGSNEQFF. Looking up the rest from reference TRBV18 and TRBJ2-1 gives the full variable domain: NAGVMQNPRHLVRRRGQEARLRCSPMKGHSHVYWYRQLPEEGLKFMVYLQKENIIDESGMPKERFSAEFPKEGPSILRIQQVVRGDSAAYFCASSPSGGSNEQFFGPGTRLTVL.

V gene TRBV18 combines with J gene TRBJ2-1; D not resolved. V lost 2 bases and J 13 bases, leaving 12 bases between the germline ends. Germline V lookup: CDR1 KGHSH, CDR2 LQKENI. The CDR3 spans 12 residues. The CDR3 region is CASSPTVQQQFF. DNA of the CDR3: TGTGCCAGCTCACCAACAGTTCAGCAACAGTTCTTC.

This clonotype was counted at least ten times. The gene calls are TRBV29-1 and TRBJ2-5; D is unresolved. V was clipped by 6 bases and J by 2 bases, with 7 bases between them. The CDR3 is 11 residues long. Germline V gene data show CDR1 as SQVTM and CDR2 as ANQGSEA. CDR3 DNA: TGCAGCGTCGGACCTCAAGAGACCCAGTACTTC. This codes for CSVGPQETQYF. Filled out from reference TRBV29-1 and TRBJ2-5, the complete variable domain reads SAVISQKPSRDICQRGTSLTIQCQVDSQVTMMFWYRQQPGQSLTLIATANQGSEATYESGFVIDKFPISRPNLTFSTLTVSNMSPEDSSIYLCSVGPQETQYFGPGTRLLVL.

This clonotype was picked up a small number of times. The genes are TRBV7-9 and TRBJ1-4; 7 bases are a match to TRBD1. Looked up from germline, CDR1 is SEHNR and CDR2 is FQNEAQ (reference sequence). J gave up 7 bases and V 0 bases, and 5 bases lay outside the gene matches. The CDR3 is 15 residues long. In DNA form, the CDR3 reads TGTGCCAGCAGCTTAGCATCTACAGGGGCTGAAAAACTGTTTTTT. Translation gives CASSLASTGAEKLFF.

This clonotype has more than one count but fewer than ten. The CDR3 DNA follows: TGTGCCAGCAGCTTGGGACCGACAGGGGTTGAGAACTATGGCTACACCTTC. Encoded protein: CASSLGPTGVENYGYTF. The chain couples TRBV5-6 to TRBJ1-2, with 8 bases lining up with TRBD1. The germline V gene has CDR1 SGHDT and CDR2 YYEEEE. J was trimmed by 2 bases and V by 0 bases; bases with no gene match: 9. This CDR3 is 17 amino acids long.